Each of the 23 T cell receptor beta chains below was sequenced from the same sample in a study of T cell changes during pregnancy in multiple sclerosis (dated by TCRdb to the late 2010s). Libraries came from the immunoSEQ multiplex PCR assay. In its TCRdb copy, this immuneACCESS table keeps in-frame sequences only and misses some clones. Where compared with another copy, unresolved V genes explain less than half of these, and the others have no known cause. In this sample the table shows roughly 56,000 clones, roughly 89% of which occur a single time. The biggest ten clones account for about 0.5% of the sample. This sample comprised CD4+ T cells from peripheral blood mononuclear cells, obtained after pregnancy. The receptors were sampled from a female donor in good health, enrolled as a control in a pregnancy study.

The CDR3 nucleotides are TGTGCCAGTAGTACACTAGCGACCAACACAGATACGCAGTATTTT. It codes for CASSTLATNTDTQYF. This chain connects TRBV19 to TRBJ2-3, with TRBD2 identical over 7 bases. This CDR3 is built from 15 residues. The germline gives CDR1 LNHDA, CDR2 SQIVND (reference sequence). V dropped 4 bases and J dropped 2; count of bases not matched to a gene: 6. Variable domain in full (rest from reference TRBV19 and TRBJ2-3): DGGITQSPKYLFRKEGQNVTLSCEQNLNHDAMYWYRQDPGQGLRLIYYSQIVNDFQKGDIAEGYSVSREKKESFPLTVTSAQKNPTAFYLCASSTLATNTDTQYFGPGTRLTVL.

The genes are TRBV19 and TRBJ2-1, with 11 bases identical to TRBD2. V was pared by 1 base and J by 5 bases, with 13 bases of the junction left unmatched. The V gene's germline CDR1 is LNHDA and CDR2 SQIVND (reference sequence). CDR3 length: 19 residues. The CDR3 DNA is TGTGCCAGTAGTATAGGGGTCCTAGCGGGGGGCCGGTGGGACAATGAGCAGTTCTTC. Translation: CASSIGVLAGGRWDNEQFF.

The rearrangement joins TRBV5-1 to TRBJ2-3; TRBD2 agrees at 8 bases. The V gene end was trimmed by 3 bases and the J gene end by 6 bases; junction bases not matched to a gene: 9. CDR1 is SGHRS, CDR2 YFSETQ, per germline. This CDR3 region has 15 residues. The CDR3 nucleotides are TGCGCCAGCAGCTCCATCGCGGGGGGTGACGATACGCAGTATTTT. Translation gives CASSSIAGGDDTQYF.

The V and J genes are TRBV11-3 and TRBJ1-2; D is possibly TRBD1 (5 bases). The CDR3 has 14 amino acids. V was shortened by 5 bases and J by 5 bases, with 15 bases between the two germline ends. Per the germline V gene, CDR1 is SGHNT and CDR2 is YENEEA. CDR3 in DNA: TGTGCCAGCAGCCCCCGTTCAGGGCTTTATGGCTACACCTTC. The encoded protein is CASSPRSGLYGYTF. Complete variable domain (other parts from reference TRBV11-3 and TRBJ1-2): EAGVVQSPRYKIIEKKQPVAFWCNPISGHNTLYWYLQNLGQGPELLIRYENEEAVDDSQLPKDRFSAERLKGVDSTLKIQPAELGDSAVYLCASSPRSGLYGYTFGSGTRLTVV.

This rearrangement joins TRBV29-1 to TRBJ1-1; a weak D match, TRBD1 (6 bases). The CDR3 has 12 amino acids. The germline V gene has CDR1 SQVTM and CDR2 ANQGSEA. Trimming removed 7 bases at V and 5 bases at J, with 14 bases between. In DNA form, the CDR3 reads TGCAGCGCCGGAGAGGGGGGGACTGAAGCTTTCTTT. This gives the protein CSAGEGGTEAFF.

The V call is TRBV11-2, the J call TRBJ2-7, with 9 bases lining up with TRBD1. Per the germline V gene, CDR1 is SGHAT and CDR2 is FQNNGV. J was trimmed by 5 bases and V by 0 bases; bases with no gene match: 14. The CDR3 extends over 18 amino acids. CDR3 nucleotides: TGTGCCAGCAGCTTAGAGCCAGCTAGGGGGACAGGGCGCCACGAGCAGTACTTC. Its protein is CASSLEPARGTGRHEQYF.

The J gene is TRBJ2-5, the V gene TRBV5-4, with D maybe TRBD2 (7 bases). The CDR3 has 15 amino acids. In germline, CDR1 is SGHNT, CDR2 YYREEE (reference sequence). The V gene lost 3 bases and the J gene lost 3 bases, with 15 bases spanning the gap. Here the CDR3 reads CASSWEGTIKETQYF. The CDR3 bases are TGTGCCAGCAGCTGGGAGGGGACAATAAAAGAGACCCAGTACTTC.

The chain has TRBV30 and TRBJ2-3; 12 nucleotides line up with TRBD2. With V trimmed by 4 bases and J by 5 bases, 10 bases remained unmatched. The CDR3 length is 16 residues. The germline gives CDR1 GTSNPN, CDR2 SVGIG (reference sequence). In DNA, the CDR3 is TGTGCCTGGACCCCGCTAGCGGGGGGGCTTATAGATACGCAGTATTTT. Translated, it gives CAWTPLAGGLIDTQYF.

CDR3 DNA sequence: TGTGCCAGCAGCGAAACGACAGGGCTGAACACCATATATTTT. This sequence encodes CASSETTGLNTIYF. V gene TRBV9 combines with J gene TRBJ1-3; 7 bases match TRBD1. J lost 7 bases, V lost 3 bases, and 7 bases had no gene match. Germline V gene data show CDR1 as SGDLS and CDR2 as YYNGEE. The CDR3 is 14 amino acids.

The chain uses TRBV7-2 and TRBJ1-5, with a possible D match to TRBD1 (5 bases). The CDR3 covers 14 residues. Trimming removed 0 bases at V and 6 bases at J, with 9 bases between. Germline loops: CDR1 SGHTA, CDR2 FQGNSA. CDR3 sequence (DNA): TGTGCCAGCAGCTTAGCCGGGGGTAGTCAGCCCCAGCATTTT. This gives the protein CASSLAGGSQPQHF.

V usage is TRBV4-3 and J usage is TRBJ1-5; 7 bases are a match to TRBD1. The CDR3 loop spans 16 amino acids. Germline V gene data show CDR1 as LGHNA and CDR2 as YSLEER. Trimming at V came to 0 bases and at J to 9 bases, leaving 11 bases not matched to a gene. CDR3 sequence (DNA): TGCGCCAGCAGCCAAGATCTTGCAGGGGGGTTTCGGCCCCAGCATTTT. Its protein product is CASSQDLAGGFRPQHF.

CDR3 protein: CASSRDRTEGEQYF. The CDR3 DNA follows: TGCGCCAGCAGCCGGGACAGGACCGAGGGGGAGCAGTACTTC. The genes are TRBV4-3 and TRBJ2-7; TRBD1 agrees at 8 bases. Looked up from germline, CDR1 is LGHNA and CDR2 is YSLEER. This CDR3 has 14 residues. After removal of 4 bases from V and 7 bases from J, the junction contained 9 bases not matched to a gene.

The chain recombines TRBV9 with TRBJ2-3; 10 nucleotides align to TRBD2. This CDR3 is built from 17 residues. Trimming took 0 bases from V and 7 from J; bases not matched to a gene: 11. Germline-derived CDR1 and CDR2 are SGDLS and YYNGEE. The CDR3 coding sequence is TGTGCCAGCAGCGTAGCTTCGAGCGGGGGGGTTATGAATACGCAGTATTTT. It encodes CASSVASSGGVMNTQYF.

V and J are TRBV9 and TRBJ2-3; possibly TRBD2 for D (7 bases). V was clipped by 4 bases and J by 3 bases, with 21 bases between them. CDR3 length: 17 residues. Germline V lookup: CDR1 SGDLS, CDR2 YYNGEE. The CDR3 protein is CASSSPPGGGLTDTQYF. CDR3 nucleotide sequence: TGTGCCAGCAGCTCCCCCCCGGGCGGGGGCCTAACAGATACGCAGTATTTT.

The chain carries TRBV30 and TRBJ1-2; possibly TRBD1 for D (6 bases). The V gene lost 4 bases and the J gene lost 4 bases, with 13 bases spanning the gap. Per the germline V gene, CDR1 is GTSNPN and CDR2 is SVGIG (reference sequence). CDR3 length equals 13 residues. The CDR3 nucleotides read TGTGCCTGGAACCCCACAGGGATCTATGGCTACACCTTC. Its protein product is CAWNPTGIYGYTF. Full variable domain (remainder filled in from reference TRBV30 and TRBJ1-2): SQTIHQWPATLVQPVGSPLSLECTVEGTSNPNLYWYRQAAGRGLQLLFYSVGIGQISSEVPQNLSASRPQDRQFILSSKKLLLSDSGFYLCAWNPTGIYGYTFGSGTRLTVV.

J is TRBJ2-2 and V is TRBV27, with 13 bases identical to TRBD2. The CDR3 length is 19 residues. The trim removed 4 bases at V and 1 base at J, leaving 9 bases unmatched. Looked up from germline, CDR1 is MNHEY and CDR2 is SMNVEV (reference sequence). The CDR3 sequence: CASSSQGLAGRLNTGELFF. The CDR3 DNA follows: TGTGCCAGCAGTTCCCAGGGACTAGCGGGAAGACTGAACACCGGGGAGCTGTTTTTT.

For the CDR3, the DNA is TGTGCCAGCAGCTCAACCGGGACTAACTACAATGAGCAGTTCTTC. This sequence encodes CASSSTGTNYNEQFF. The V and J genes are TRBV7-3 and TRBJ2-1; 7 bases are shared with TRBD2. Germline V gene data show CDR1 as SGHTA and CDR2 as FQGTGA. The CDR3 is 15 residues long. V lost 4 bases to trimming and J lost 3 bases; unmatched junction nucleotides: 6.

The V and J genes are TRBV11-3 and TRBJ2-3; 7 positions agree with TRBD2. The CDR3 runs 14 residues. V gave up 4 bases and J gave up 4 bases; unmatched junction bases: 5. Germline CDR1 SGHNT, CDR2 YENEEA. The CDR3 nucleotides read TGTGCCAGCAGCTACGGACTAGTACCAGATACGCAGTATTTT. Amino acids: CASSYGLVPDTQYF.

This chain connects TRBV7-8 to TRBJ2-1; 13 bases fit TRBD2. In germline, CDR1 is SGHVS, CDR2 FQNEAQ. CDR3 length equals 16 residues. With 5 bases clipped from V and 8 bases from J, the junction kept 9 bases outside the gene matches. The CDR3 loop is CASSGGLAGSWHEQFF. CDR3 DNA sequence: TGTGCCAGCAGCGGGGGACTAGCGGGGTCTTGGCATGAGCAGTTCTTC.

CDR3 nucleotides: TGTGCCAGCAGCTTAATGGGCGGGGGGGCTGAAGAGCAGTACTTC. It specifies CASSLMGGGAEEQYF. The V and J genes are TRBV7-2 and TRBJ2-7; 9 positions match TRBD2. The ends lost 2 bases at V and 7 bases at J; junction bases unmatched: 9. The CDR3 runs to 15 residues. Germline CDR1 and CDR2: SGHTA and FQGNSA. Full variable domain (missing parts from reference TRBV7-2 and TRBJ2-7): GAGVSQSPSNKVTEKGKDVELRCDPISGHTALYWYRQSLGQGLEFLIYFQGNSAPDKSGLPSDRFSAERTGGSVSTLTIQRTQQEDSAVYLCASSLMGGGAEEQYFGPGTRLTVT.

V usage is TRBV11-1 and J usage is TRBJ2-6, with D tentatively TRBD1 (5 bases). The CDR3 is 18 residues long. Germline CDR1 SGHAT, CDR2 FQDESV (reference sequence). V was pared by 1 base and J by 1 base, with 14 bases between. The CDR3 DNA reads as TGTGCCAGCAGCTTAGGTCAGGGCCTCAGTTCTGGGGCCAACGTCCTGACTTTC. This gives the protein CASSLGQGLSSGANVLTF. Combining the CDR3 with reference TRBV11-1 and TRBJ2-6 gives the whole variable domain EAEVAQSPRYKITEKSQAVAFWCDPISGHATLYWYRQILGQGPELLVQFQDESVVDDSQLPKDRFSAERLKGVDSTLKIQPAELGDSAMYLCASSLGQGLSSGANVLTFGAGSRLTVL.

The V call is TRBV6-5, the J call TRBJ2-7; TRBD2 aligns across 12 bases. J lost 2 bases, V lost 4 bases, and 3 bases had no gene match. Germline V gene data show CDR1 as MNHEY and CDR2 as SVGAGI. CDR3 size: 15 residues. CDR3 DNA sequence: TGTGCCAGCAGTTTTACTAGCGGGGGGACCTACGAGCAGTACTTC. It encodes CASSFTSGGTYEQYF.

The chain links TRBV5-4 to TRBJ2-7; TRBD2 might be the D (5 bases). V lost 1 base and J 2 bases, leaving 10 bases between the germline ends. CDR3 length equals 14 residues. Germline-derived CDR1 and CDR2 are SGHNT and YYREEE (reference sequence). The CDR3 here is CASSLNKGAYEQYF. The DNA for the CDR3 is TGTGCCAGCAGCTTGAATAAGGGAGCCTACGAGCAGTACTTC.